The TCR beta chain described here comes from a study of blood T cell repertoires in COVID-19. Study background: Specimens from acute and convalescent COVID-19 originated in the United States, Italy and Spain. Nucleic acid was either cDNA or gDNA, and it came from T cells, B-cell-depleted T cells, or PBMCs.

Per the authors' pipeline: Reference gene primer amplification gave estimated nucleated cell counts. Sequencing was performed with immunoSEQ multiplex PCR; in TCRdb, only in-frame clones are kept and a portion is missing. D and trimming come from the DNA, and the V and J calls and clone size come from that table. In the table there are 150,000 to 200,000 clones, 90% of which are singletons. V was trimmed by 6 bases and J by 7 bases, leaving 13 bases between them. CDR1 and CDR2 (germline): PRHDT, FYEKMQ (reference sequence). The CDR3 is made up of 14 amino acids. The chain carries TRBV13 and TRBJ1-6; D gene uncertain. The receptor was derived from a man over 45 with acute or convalescent COVID-19. The sample taken for sequencing was peripheral blood. CDR3 bases: TGTGCCAGCAGAATAGCGGTTTCCAATTCACCCCTCCACTTT. Amino acids: CASRIAVSNSPLHF.